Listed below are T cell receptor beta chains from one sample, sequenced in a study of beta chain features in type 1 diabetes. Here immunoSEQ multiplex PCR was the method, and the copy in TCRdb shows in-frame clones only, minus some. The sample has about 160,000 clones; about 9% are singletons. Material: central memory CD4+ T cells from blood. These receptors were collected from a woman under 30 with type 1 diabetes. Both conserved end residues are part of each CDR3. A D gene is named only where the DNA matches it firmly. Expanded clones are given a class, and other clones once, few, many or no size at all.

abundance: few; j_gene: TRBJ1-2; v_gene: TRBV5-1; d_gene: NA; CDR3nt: TGCGCCAGCAGCTTGGAAACGACAGGATATGGCTACACCTTC; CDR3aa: CASSLETTGYGYTF
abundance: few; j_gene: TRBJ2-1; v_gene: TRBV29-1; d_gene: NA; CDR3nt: TGCAGCGTTGAAGTTTCCATCCGGGAGCAGTTCTTC; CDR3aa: CSVEVSIREQFF
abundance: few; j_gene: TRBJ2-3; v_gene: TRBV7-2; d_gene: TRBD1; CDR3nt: TGTGCCAGCAGCTCACAGGGGGCCACAGATACGCAGTATTTT; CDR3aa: CASSSQGATDTQYF
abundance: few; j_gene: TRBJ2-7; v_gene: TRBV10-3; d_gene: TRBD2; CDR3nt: TGTGCCATCGTAGCGGGCACGTCCTACGAGCAGTACTTC; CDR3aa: CAIVAGTSYEQYF
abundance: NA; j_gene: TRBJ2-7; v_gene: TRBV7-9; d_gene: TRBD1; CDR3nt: TGTGCCAGCAGCTCCGGGACAGGGTCCTACGAGCAGTACTTC; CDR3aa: CASSSGTGSYEQYF
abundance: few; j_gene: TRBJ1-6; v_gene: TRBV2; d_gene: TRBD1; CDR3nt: TGTGCCAGCAGAAACAGGGGATTCTTGAATTCACCCCTCCACTTT; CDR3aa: CASRNRGFLNSPLHF
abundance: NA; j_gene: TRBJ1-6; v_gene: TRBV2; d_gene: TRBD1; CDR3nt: TGTGCCAGCAGCGCAGGGACAGGCGGGAATTCACCCCTCCACTTT; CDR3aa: CASSAGTGGNSPLHF
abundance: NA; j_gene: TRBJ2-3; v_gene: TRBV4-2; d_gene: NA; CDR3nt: TGTGCCAGCAGCTCTCGTAGCGGATACACAGATACGCAGTATTTT; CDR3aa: CASSSRSGYTDTQYF
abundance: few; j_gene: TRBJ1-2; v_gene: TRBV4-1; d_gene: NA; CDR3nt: TGCGCCAGCAGCTCGCGGACAAGGGGCTACACCTTC; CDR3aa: CASSSRTRGYTF
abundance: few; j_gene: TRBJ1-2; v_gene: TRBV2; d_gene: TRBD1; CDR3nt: TGTGCCAGCACCGTGGACAGGCAAAGTAACTATGGCTACACCTTC; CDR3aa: CASTVDRQSNYGYTF
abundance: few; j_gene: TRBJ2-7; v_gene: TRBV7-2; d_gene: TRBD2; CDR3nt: TGTGCCAGCAGCTTAGCGCCACTAGCGGGCTACGAGCAGTACTTC; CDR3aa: CASSLAPLAGYEQYF
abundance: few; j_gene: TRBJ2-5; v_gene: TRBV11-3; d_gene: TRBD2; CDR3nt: TGTGCCAGCAGCCCCCCCGGACTAGCGGATGGGGAGACCCAGTACTTC; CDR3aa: CASSPPGLADGETQYF
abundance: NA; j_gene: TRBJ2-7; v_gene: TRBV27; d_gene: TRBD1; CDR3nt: TGTGCCAGCAGTGTTGGGACAGGGGGTTTCTACGAGCAGTACTTC; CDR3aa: CASSVGTGGFYEQYF
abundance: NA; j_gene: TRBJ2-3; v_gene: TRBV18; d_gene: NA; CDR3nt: TGTGCCAGCTCACAAAACGGAGGGGATACGCAGTATTTT; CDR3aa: CASSQNGGDTQYF
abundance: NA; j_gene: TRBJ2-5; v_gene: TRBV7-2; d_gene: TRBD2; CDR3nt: TGTGCCAGCAGCTTAGGGACTAGCGGGAGAGTCCAAGAGACCCAGTACTTC; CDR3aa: CASSLGTSGRVQETQYF
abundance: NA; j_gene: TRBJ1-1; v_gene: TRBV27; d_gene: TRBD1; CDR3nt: TGTGCCAAGCCGGGACAGGGGGTTTCGAACACTGAAGCTTTCTTT; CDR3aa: CAKPGQGVSNTEAFF
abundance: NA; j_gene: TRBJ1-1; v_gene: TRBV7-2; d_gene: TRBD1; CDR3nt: TGTGCCAGCAGCCCCGGACAGGGCAGTACTGAAGCTTTCTTT; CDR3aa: CASSPGQGSTEAFF
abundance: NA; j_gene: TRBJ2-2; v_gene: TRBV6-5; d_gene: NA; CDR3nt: TGTGCCAGCAGTTACAGGGTGGGACATGGAAACGGGGAGCTGTTTTTT; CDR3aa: CASSYRVGHGNGELFF
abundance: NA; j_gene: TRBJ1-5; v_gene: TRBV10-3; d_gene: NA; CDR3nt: TGTGCCATCAGCCCGGAGGGGAGCAATCAGCCCCAGCATTTT; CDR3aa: CAISPEGSNQPQHF
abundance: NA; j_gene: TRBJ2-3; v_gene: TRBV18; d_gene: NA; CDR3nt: TGTGCCAGCTCACCGCTAGCAGATACGCAGTATTTT; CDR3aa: CASSPLADTQYF
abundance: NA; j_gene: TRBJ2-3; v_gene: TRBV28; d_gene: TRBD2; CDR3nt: TGTGCCAGCAGTTTAGAATATAGCGGGAGGAGTAGCACAGATACGCAGTATTTT; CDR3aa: CASSLEYSGRSSTDTQYF
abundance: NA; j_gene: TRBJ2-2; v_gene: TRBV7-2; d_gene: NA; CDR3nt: TGTGCCAGCATTAACTCGGGGATTCCCAACGGGGAGCTGTTTTTT; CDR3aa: CASINSGIPNGELFF
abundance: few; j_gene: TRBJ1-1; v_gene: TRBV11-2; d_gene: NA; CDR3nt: TGTGCCAGCAGCTCGTCGGACAGAGCCGGCACTGAAGCTTTCTTT; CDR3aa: CASSSSDRAGTEAFF
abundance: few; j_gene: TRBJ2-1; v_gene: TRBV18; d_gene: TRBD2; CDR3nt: TGTGCCAGCTCACTGTTCGACGTTAGCGGGAGGGCTTACAATGAGCAGTTCTTC; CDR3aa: CASSLFDVSGRAYNEQFF
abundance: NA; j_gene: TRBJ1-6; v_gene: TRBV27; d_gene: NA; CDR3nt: TGTGCCAGCAGTTCCCGGGAAAATTCACCCCTCCACTTT; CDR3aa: CASSSRENSPLHF
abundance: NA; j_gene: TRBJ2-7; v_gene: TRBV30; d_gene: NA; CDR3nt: TGTGCCTGGAGTCGTAACGGAGCTGACGAGCAGTACTTC; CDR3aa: CAWSRNGADEQYF
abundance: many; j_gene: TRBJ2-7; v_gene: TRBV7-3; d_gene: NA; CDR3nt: TGTGCCAGCAGCTACCGGACAGGGAGGGCCTACGAGCAGTACTTC; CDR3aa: CASSYRTGRAYEQYF